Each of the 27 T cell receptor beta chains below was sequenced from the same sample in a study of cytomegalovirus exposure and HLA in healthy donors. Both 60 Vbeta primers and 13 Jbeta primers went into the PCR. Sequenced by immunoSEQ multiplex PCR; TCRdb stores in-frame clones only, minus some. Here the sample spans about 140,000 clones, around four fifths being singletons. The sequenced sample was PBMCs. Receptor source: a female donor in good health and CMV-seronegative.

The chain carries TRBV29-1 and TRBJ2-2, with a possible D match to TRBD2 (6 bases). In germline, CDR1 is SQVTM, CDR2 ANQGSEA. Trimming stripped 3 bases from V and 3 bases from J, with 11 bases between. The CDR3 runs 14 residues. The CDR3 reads CSVEEGPYTGELFF. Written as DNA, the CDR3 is TGCAGCGTTGAGGAGGGACCATACACCGGGGAGCTGTTTTTT.

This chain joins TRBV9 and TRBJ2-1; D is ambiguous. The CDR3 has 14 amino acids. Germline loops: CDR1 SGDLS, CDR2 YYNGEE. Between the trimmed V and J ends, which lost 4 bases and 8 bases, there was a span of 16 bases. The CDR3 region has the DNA TGTGCCAGCAGCACCTCCGGGTCCGGCGATGAGCAGTTCTTC. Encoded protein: CASSTSGSGDEQFF.

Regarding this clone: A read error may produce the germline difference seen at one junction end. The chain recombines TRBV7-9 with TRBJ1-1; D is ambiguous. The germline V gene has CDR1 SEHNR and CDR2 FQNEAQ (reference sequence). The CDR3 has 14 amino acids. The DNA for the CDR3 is TGTTCCAGCAGCTTGGCGGCCGTGGGCACTGAAGCTTTCTTT. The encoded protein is CSSSLAAVGTEAFF.

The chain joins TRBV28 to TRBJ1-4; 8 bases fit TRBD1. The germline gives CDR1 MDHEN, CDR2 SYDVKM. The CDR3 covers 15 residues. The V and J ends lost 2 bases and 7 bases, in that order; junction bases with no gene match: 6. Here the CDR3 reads CASSLDRGPSEKLFF. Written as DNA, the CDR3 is TGTGCCAGCAGTTTAGACAGGGGACCTTCTGAAAAACTGTTTTTT.

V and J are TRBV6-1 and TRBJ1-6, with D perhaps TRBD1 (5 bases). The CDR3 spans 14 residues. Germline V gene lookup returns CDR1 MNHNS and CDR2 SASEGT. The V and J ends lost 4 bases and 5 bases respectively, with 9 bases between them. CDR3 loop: CASSVGGNNSPLHF. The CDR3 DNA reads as TGTGCCAGCAGTGTGGGGGGAAATAATTCACCCCTCCACTTT.

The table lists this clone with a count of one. DNA for the CDR3: TGTGCCTGGAGCAATCCCCCTAACTATGGCTACACCTTC. Protein: CAWSNPPNYGYTF. V and J are TRBV30 and TRBJ1-2; no reliable D call. Germline-derived CDR1 and CDR2 are GTSNPN and SVGIG (reference sequence). CDR3 size: 13 residues. V lost 3 bases, J lost 0 bases, and 8 bases lay in between. The full variable domain, in which reference TRBV30 and TRBJ1-2 provide the parts outside the CDR3, is SQTIHQWPATLVQPVGSPLSLECTVEGTSNPNLYWYRQAAGRGLQLLFYSVGIGQISSEVPQNLSASRPQDRQFILSSKKLLLSDSGFYLCAWSNPPNYGYTFGSGTRLTVV.

This CDR3 is CASSQDRSRRYGYTF. The CDR3, as DNA: TGCGCCAGCAGCCAAGATCGAAGCAGGCGCTATGGCTACACCTTC. The gene calls are TRBV4-3 and TRBJ1-2; D ambiguous. This CDR3 contains 15 residues. Germline V gene sequence: CDR1 LGHNA, CDR2 YSLEER. V dropped 0 bases and J dropped 4 bases, with 12 bases sitting between them.

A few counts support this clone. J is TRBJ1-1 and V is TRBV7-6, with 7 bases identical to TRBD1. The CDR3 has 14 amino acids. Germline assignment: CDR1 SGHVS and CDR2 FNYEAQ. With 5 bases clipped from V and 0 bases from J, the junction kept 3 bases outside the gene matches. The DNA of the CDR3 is TGTGCCAGCAGCCGGGGACAGATGAACACTGAAGCTTTCTTT. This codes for CASSRGQMNTEAFF.

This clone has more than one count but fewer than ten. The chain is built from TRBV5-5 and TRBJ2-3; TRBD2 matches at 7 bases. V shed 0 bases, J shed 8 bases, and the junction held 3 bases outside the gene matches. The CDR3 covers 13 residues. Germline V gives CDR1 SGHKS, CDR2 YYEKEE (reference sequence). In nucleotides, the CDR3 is TGTGCCAGCAGCTTGGCCGGGGGGACTACGCAGTATTTT. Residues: CASSLAGGTTQYF. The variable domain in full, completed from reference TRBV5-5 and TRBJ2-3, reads DAGVTQSPTHLIKTRGQQVTLRCSPISGHKSVSWYQQVLGQGPQFIFQYYEKEERGRGNFPDRFSARQFPNYSSELNVNALLLGDSALYLCASSLAGGTTQYFGPGTRLTVL.

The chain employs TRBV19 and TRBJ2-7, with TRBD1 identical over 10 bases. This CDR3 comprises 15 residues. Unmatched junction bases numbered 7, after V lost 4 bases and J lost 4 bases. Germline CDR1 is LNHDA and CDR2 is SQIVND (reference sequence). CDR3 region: CASSTRTGGRYEQYF. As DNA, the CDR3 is TGTGCCAGTAGTACTCGGACAGGGGGAAGGTACGAGCAGTACTTC.

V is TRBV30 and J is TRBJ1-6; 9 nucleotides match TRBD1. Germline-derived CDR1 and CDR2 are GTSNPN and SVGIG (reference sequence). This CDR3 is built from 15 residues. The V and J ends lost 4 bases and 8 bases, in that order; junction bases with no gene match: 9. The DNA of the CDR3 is TGTGCCTGGAACAGGGGGCTTAATTCTCATTCACCCCTCCACTTT. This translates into CAWNRGLNSHSPLHF.

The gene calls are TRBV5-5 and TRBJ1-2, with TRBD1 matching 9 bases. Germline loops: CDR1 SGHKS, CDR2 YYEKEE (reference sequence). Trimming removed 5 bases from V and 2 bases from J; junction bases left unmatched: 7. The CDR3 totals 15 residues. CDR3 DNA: TGTGCCAGCAGGAAACAGGGGGCGCAGAACTATGGCTACACCTTC. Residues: CASRKQGAQNYGYTF.

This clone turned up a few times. Written as DNA, the CDR3 is TGTGCCACCAGCAGAGAAGGACAGTCTATAGCACCCCTCCACTTT. This codes for CATSREGQSIAPLHF. The chain employs TRBV15 and TRBJ1-6; the D gene is possibly TRBD1 (6 bases). Germline-derived CDR1 and CDR2 are LNHNV and YYDKDF (reference sequence). The V end was cut by 0 bases, the J end by 11 bases, with 14 bases between. CDR3 length equals 15 residues.

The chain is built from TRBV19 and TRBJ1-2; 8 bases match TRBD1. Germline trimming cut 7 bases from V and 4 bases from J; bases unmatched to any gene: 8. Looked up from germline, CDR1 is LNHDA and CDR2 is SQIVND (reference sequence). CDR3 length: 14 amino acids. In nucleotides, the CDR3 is TGTGCCAGTAATTCTCAGGGGGCCAGCTATGGCTACACCTTC. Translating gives CASNSQGASYGYTF. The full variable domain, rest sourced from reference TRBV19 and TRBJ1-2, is DGGITQSPKYLFRKEGQNVTLSCEQNLNHDAMYWYRQDPGQGLRLIYYSQIVNDFQKGDIAEGYSVSREKKESFPLTVTSAQKNPTAFYLCASNSQGASYGYTFGSGTRLTVV.

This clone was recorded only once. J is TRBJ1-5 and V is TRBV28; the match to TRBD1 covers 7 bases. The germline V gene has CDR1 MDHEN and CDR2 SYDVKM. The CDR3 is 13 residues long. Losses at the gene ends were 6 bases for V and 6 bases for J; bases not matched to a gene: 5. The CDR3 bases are TGTGCCAGCAGCGCCACAGGGGTTCAGCCCCAGCATTTT. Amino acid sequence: CASSATGVQPQHF.

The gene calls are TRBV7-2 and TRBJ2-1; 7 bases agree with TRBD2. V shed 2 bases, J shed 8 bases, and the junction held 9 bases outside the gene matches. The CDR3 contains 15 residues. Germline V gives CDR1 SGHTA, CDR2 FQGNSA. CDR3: CASSLWAGARHEQFF. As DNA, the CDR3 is TGTGCCAGCAGCTTATGGGCGGGAGCGCGACATGAGCAGTTCTTC.

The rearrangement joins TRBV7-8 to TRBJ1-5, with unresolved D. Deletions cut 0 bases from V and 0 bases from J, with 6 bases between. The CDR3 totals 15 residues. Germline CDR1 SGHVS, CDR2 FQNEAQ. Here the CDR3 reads CASSLARGSNQPQHF. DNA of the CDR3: TGTGCCAGCAGCTTAGCGCGGGGTAGCAATCAGCCCCAGCATTTT.

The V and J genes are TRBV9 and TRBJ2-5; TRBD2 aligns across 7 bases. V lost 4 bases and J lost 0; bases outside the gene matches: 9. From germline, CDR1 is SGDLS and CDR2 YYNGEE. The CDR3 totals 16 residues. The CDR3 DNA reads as TGTGCCAGCAGCCCAAGACTAGCTGTGTACCAAGAGACCCAGTACTTC. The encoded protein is CASSPRLAVYQETQYF.

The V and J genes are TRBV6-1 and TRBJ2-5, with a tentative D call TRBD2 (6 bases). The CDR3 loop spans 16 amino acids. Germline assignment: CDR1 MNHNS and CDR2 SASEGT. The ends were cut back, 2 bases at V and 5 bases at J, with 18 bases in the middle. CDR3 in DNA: TGTGCCAGCAGTGAAAGTTTAGTCGGGGGTTGGGAGACCCAGTACTTC. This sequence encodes CASSESLVGGWETQYF.

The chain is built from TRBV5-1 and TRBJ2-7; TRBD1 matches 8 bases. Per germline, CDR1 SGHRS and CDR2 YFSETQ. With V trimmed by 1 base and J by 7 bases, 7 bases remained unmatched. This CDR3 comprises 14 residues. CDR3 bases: TGCGCCAGCAGCTTGACAGGGGGGTCGGGAGAGCAGTACTTC. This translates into CASSLTGGSGEQYF.

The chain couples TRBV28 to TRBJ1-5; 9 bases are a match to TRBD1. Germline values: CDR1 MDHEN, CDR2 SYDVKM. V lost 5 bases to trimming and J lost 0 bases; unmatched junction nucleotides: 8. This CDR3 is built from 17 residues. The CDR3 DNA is TGTGCCAGCAGTATGGACAGGGGCCAGCATAGCAATCAGCCCCAGCATTTT. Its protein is CASSMDRGQHSNQPQHF.

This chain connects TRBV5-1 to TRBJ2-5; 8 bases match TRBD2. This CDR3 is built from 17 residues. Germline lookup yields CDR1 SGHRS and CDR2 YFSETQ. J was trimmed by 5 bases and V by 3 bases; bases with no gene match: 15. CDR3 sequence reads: CASSSSTAGGPGETQYF. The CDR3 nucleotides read TGCGCCAGCAGCTCCTCCACGGCGGGGGGCCCAGGGGAGACCCAGTACTTC.

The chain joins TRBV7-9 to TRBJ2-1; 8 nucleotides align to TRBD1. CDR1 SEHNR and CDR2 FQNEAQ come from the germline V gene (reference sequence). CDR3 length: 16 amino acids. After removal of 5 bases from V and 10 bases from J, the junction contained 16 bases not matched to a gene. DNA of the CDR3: TGTGCCAGCAGCCCCGCCGGGACAGGCGGATTCGGGGAGCAGTTCTTC. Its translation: CASSPAGTGGFGEQFF.

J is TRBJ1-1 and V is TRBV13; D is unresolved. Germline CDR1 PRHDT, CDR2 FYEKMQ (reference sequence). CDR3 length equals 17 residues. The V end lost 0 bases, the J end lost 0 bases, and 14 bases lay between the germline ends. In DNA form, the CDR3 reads TGTGCCAGCAGCTTAGGGGAAGTCTCCGGGATGAACACTGAAGCTTTCTTT. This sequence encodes CASSLGEVSGMNTEAFF.

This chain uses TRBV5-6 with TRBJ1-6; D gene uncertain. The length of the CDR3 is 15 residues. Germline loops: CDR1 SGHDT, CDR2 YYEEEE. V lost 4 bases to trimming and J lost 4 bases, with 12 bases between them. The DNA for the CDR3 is TGTGCCAGCAGCGCAAGCGTCCGGTATAATTCACCCCTCCACTTT. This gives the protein CASSASVRYNSPLHF.

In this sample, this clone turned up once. Here the CDR3 DNA reads TGTGCCAGCAGTTTATCCCCTAGCGGCCTATCCTACGAGCAGTACTTC. As protein: CASSLSPSGLSYEQYF. The V and J genes are TRBV27 and TRBJ2-7, with 7 bases that match TRBD2. Losses at the gene ends were 0 bases for V and 1 base for J; bases not matched to a gene: 6. CDR1 and CDR2 (germline): MNHEY, SMNVEV (reference sequence). The CDR3 runs 16 residues.

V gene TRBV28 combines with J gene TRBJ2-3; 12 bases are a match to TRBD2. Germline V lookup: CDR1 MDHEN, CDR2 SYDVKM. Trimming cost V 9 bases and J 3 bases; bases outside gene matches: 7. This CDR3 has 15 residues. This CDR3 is CASAPSGRGTDTQYF. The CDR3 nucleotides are TGTGCCAGTGCTCCTAGCGGGAGGGGTACAGATACGCAGTATTTT.